Presented here are 30 T cell receptor beta chains from one specimen sequenced in a study of cytomegalovirus exposure and HLA in healthy donors. The PCR used 60 Vbeta and 13 Jbeta primers. Assay: immunoSEQ multiplex PCR; the TCRdb copy retains only in-frame clones and omits some. The sample yields about 140,000 clones, 79% seen once. The material sequenced was PBMCs. These receptors all stem from a middle-aged man in good health and CMV-seropositive.

The chain recombines TRBV4-1 with TRBJ2-3, with TRBD2 matching 8 bases. The CDR3 is 16 residues long. V lost 1 base and J lost 2; bases outside the gene matches: 5. Germline V CDR1 and CDR2: MGHRA, YSYEKL. The CDR3 nucleotides read TGCGCCAGCAGCCAAGGTGCGCGGGAGGTCACAGATACGCAGTATTTT. This sequence encodes CASSQGAREVTDTQYF.

V gene TRBV16 combines with J gene TRBJ2-6; maybe TRBD1 (7 bases). V was trimmed by 3 bases and J by 0 bases, leaving 12 bases between them. The CDR3 consists of 17 residues. Germline V gene data show CDR1 as KGHSY and CDR2 as FQNENV. The CDR3 nucleotides are TGTGCCAGCAGCCACTCAGGGGGGCCCTCTGGGGCCAACGTCCTGACTTTC. Translated, it gives CASSHSGGPSGANVLTF. The full variable domain, completed using reference TRBV16 and TRBJ2-6, is GEEVAQTPKHLVRGEGQKAKLYCAPIKGHSYVFWYQQVLKNEFKFLISFQNENVFDETGMPKERFSAKCLPNSPCSLEIQATKLEDSAVYFCASSHSGGPSGANVLTFGAGSRLTVL.

This chain joins TRBV5-1 and TRBJ1-6; D gene unclear. The length of the CDR3 is 12 residues. The germline V and J ends were trimmed by 0 bases and 9 bases, with 4 bases remaining between them. Germline CDR1 reads SGHRS; CDR2 reads YFSETQ. CDR3 bases: TGCGCCAGCAGCTTGGACAGTTCACCCCTCCACTTT. It specifies CASSLDSSPLHF.

This clone was counted a single time. The gene calls are TRBV19 and TRBJ2-1; tentatively, D is TRBD1 (5 bases). V was trimmed by 3 bases and J by 3 bases, leaving 12 bases between them. CDR3 length: 15 residues. Germline V lookup: CDR1 LNHDA, CDR2 SQIVND (reference sequence). The CDR3 DNA reads TGTGCCAGTAGTATGAGTGGGGCTGTCTACAATGAGCAGTTCTTC. As protein: CASSMSGAVYNEQFF.

This clone was detected many times. This chain links TRBV4-1 with TRBJ1-1; the D gene is possibly TRBD1 (6 bases). Germline V lookup: CDR1 MGHRA, CDR2 YSYEKL. V was trimmed by 3 bases and J by 2 bases, leaving 10 bases between them. There are 14 residues in the CDR3. CDR3 sequence: CASSHDRLNTEAFF. The CDR3 region has the DNA TGCGCCAGCAGCCATGACAGGTTAAACACTGAAGCTTTCTTT.

In its sample, this clone was seen once. The rearrangement links TRBV7-9 to TRBJ1-2; 7 bases are shared with TRBD1. From germline, CDR1 is SEHNR and CDR2 FQNEAQ (reference sequence). V was clipped by 5 bases and J by 2 bases; unmatched bases: 5. The CDR3 is 14 amino acids. The CDR3 loop is CASSPTGANYGYTF. Here the CDR3 DNA reads TGTGCCAGCAGCCCAACAGGGGCCAACTATGGCTACACCTTC.

V usage is TRBV28 and J usage is TRBJ1-1, with TRBD1 matching over 7 bases. Germline values: CDR1 MDHEN, CDR2 SYDVKM. Trimming cost V 6 bases and J 0 bases; bases outside gene matches: 4. The CDR3 sequence is 14 residues long. Here the CDR3 DNA reads TGTGCCAGCAGCCCGACAGGGATGAACACTGAAGCTTTCTTT. Protein sequence: CASSPTGMNTEAFF.

This chain connects TRBV10-1 to TRBJ1-1; TRBD1 matches at 9 bases. CDR3 length: 16 amino acids. Germline loops: CDR1 WNHNN, CDR2 SYGVQD (reference sequence). V trimming: 5 bases; J trimming: 3 bases; junction bases outside the gene matches: 10. The CDR3 region has the DNA TGCGCCAGCAGTCAAGGGACAGGGTGGGATGACACTGAAGCTTTCTTT. Translating it yields CASSQGTGWDDTEAFF.

The CDR3 coding sequence is TGTGCCAGCAGTGAGGCACCCAGGGGCTTTGGTGAAAAACTGTTTTTT. Its translation is CASSEAPRGFGEKLFF. V gene TRBV6-1 combines with J gene TRBJ1-4; possibly TRBD1 for D (6 bases). The CDR3 sequence is 16 residues long. Looked up from germline, CDR1 is MNHNS and CDR2 is SASEGT. The ends were cut back, 3 bases at V and 7 bases at J, with 18 bases in the middle.

The CDR3 DNA follows: TGTGCCAGCGGACTAGCGGGAAACAATGAGCAGTTCTTC. Its protein is CASGLAGNNEQFF. The rearrangement links TRBV7-3 to TRBJ2-1; TRBD2 matches at 12 bases. V gave up 8 bases and J gave up 5 bases; unmatched junction bases: 1. This CDR3 has 13 residues. From germline, CDR1 is SGHTA and CDR2 FQGTGA.

Concerning this clone: Germline is not matched at one junction end, which may reflect a read error. Other DNA sequences in the same sample also yield this CDR3. The V gene is TRBV14, the J gene TRBJ1-1; D is perhaps TRBD1 (5 bases). The CDR3 has 17 residues. CDR1 SGHDN and CDR2 FVKESK come from the germline V gene. This CDR3 is CASSQDPGPKSNTEAFF. The DNA of the CDR3 is TGTGCCAGCAGCCAAGACCCAGGGCCTAAGTCTAACACTGAGGCTTTCTTT.

This chain uses TRBV19 with TRBJ2-6; tentative D call: TRBD1 (5 bases). V lost 6 bases, J lost 2 bases, and 11 bases lay in between. CDR3 length equals 15 residues. Germline CDR1 reads LNHDA; CDR2 reads SQIVND (reference sequence). CDR3 protein: CASRSRAPGANVLTF. The CDR3, as DNA: TGTGCCAGTAGATCCAGGGCCCCTGGGGCCAACGTCCTGACTTTC.

The gene calls are TRBV7-2 and TRBJ2-3; D gene unclear. The ends were cut back, 5 bases at V and 0 bases at J, with 3 bases in the middle. The CDR3 totals 12 residues. CDR1 is SGHTA, CDR2 FQGNSA, per germline. The CDR3 DNA is TGTGCCAGCAGCCTCAGCACAGATACGCAGTATTTT. The encoded protein is CASSLSTDTQYF. Full variable domain (rest looked up from reference TRBV7-2 and TRBJ2-3): GAGVSQSPSNKVTEKGKDVELRCDPISGHTALYWYRQSLGQGLEFLIYFQGNSAPDKSGLPSDRFSAERTGGSVSTLTIQRTQQEDSAVYLCASSLSTDTQYFGPGTRLTVL.

V gene TRBV2 combines with J gene TRBJ2-7, with 15 bases fitting TRBD2. The germline V gene has CDR1 SNHLY and CDR2 FYNNEI. The CDR3 totals 17 residues. V trimming: 9 bases; J trimming: 2 bases; junction bases outside the gene matches: 11. The CDR3 coding sequence is TGTGCCAGTGAACGGACTAGCGGGAGGGCCGGGGCCTACGAGCAGTACTTC. Protein: CASERTSGRAGAYEQYF. The whole variable domain, filled in from reference TRBV2 and TRBJ2-7, reads EPEVTQTPSHQVTQMGQEVILRCVPISNHLYFYWYRQILGQKVEFLVSFYNNEISEKSEIFDDQFSVERPDGSNFTLKIRSTKLEDSAMYFCASERTSGRAGAYEQYFGPGTRLTVT.

This sequence joins TRBV6-5 and TRBJ2-5, with 10 bases fitting TRBD1. Judging by the DNA end, TRBJ2-7 fits better; the J call may be wrong. This CDR3 spans 16 amino acids. Germline-derived CDR1 and CDR2 are MNHEY and SVGAGI. CDR3 in amino acids: CASSYSPGQGPYEQYF. CDR3 in DNA: TGTGCCAGCAGTTACTCACCGGGACAGGGGCCCTACGAGCAGTACTTC.

V is TRBV6-6 and J is TRBJ2-1; 11 nucleotides agree with TRBD2. V lost 5 bases and J lost 5; bases outside the gene matches: 8. Germline V gene sequence: CDR1 MNHNY, CDR2 SVGAGI (reference sequence). The CDR3 totals 16 residues. The CDR3 coding sequence is TGTGCCAGCAGTCGACTAGCGGGAAATCGCAACAATGAGCAGTTCTTC. Protein sequence: CASSRLAGNRNNEQFF.

The V call is TRBV11-2, the J call TRBJ2-3, with D uncertain. CDR1 is SGHAT, CDR2 FQNNGV, per germline. Deletions cut 6 bases from V and 7 bases from J, with 11 bases between. This CDR3 has 12 amino acids. This CDR3 is CASRAGMHTQYF. As DNA, the CDR3 is TGTGCCAGCAGGGCTGGTATGCATACGCAGTATTTT.

This chain uses TRBV28 with TRBJ1-5; TRBD1 agrees at 8 bases. The V gene end was trimmed by 3 bases and the J gene end by 5 bases; junction bases not matched to a gene: 3. The CDR3 runs to 14 residues. CDR1 is MDHEN and CDR2 is SYDVKM in the germline V gene. The CDR3 DNA is TGTGCCAGCAGTTTTCAGGGGGCACATCAGCCCCAGCATTTT. Translating it yields CASSFQGAHQPQHF.

The chain employs TRBV7-9 and TRBJ2-4; TRBD2 agrees at 10 bases. Germline V CDR1 and CDR2: SEHNR, FQNEAQ (reference sequence). CDR3 length: 17 amino acids. The junction had 5 bases not matched to a gene; V was cut back by 0 bases and J by 3 bases. Here the CDR3 DNA reads TGTGCCAGCAGCTTAGCCCCTAGCGGGAGTTTCAAAAACATTCAGTACTTC. Encoded protein: CASSLAPSGSFKNIQYF.

This sequence joins TRBV28 and TRBJ2-1, with 10 bases that match TRBD2. Per the germline V gene, CDR1 is MDHEN and CDR2 is SYDVKM. The ends lost 6 bases at V and 14 bases at J; junction bases unmatched: 16. There are 15 residues in the CDR3. Written as DNA, the CDR3 is TGTGCCAGCAGCCGCCAGGTTGGAGCGGGGGGGCAGGAGTTCTTC. Translating gives CASSRQVGAGGQEFF.

The J gene is TRBJ2-5, the V gene TRBV6-5; 7 bases are a match to TRBD2. V lost 2 bases to trimming and J lost 5 bases; unmatched junction nucleotides: 5. This CDR3 spans 14 amino acids. CDR1 is MNHEY, CDR2 SVGAGI, per germline. CDR3 loop: CASSYRGVGETQYF. Written as DNA, the CDR3 is TGTGCCAGCAGTTACCGGGGGGTCGGGGAGACCCAGTACTTC.

This chain uses TRBV6-1 with TRBJ2-1; possible D gene TRBD2, 6 bases. V was cut by 4 bases and J by 6 bases, with 22 bases left in between. Germline CDR1 reads MNHNS; CDR2 reads SASEGT. This CDR3 contains 17 residues. The CDR3 DNA sequence: TGTGCCAGCAGTGGGCCGAGGAGGGCGGGCGCTTCCAATGAGCAGTTCTTC. Translation: CASSGPRRAGASNEQFF.

This clone was observed a single time. The chain joins TRBV29-1 to TRBJ1-4, with TRBD1 identical over 7 bases. Germline V CDR1 and CDR2: SQVTM, ANQGSEA. There are 13 residues in the CDR3. This CDR3 reads CSATGELGEKLFF. DNA for the CDR3: TGCAGTGCTACAGGGGAGTTGGGTGAAAAACTGTTTTTT.

CDR3 residues: CASSIDRAGRYNEQFF. As DNA, the CDR3 is TGTGCCAGTAGTATAGATCGAGCGGGAAGGTACAATGAGCAGTTCTTC. The rearrangement uses TRBV19 and TRBJ2-1, with 7 positions matching TRBD2. The V gene's germline CDR1 is LNHDA and CDR2 SQIVND (reference sequence). There are 16 residues in the CDR3. The junction had 6 bases not matched to a gene; V was cut back by 0 bases and J by 4 bases.

The chain employs TRBV25-1 and TRBJ2-7; TRBD1 aligns across 7 bases. V was pared by 2 bases and J by 2 bases, with 6 bases of the junction left unmatched. The CDR3 extends over 15 amino acids. Germline-derived CDR1 and CDR2 are MGHDK and SYGVNS. The chain's CDR3 is CASSETGTAAYEQYF. The CDR3 DNA reads as TGTGCCAGCAGTGAAACCGGGACAGCGGCCTACGAGCAGTACTTC.

This clone turned up a few times. The V call is TRBV4-1, the J call TRBJ1-1; D might be TRBD1 (5 bases). This CDR3 has 17 amino acids. Deletions cut 5 bases from V and 0 bases from J, with 19 bases between. The V gene's germline CDR1 is MGHRA and CDR2 YSYEKL. The chain's CDR3 is CASSLRDSRMMNTEAFF. CDR3 DNA sequence: TGCGCCAGCAGCTTACGAGACAGCCGTATGATGAACACTGAAGCTTTCTTT.

The rearrangement joins TRBV6-1 to TRBJ1-1; tentative D call: TRBD1 (5 bases). The length of the CDR3 is 12 residues. CDR1 is MNHNS and CDR2 is SASEGT in the germline V gene. Trimming took 8 bases from V and 9 from J, leaving 16 bases between them. The chain's CDR3 is CASAMGLGKAFF. The CDR3 DNA sequence: TGTGCCAGCGCAATGGGACTCGGGAAAGCTTTCTTT.

This clone was seen a few times. The rearrangement links TRBV6-5 to TRBJ2-7; no definite D call. Germline CDR1 MNHEY, CDR2 SVGAGI. V lost 9 bases, J lost 5 bases, and 17 bases lay in between. The CDR3 spans 13 residues. The CDR3 region is CASTVPGLDEQYF. DNA of the CDR3: TGTGCCAGTACCGTTCCAGGTTTGGACGAGCAGTACTTC.

The gene calls are TRBV21-1 and TRBJ2-1; the tabulated D call, TRBD2, remains unverified against the DNA. TRBV21-1 is described as a pseudogene. There are 17 residues in the CDR3. The CDR3 reads CANERKSSGRAYNEQFF. In nucleotides, the CDR3 is TGTGCCAACGAAAGGAAATCTAGCGGGAGAGCATACAATGAGCAGTTCTTC.

CDR3 protein: CASSPTRGEKLFF. CDR3 DNA: TGTGCCAGCAGCCCTACCCGGGGTGAGAAACTGTTTTTT. The chain joins TRBV9 to TRBJ1-4; no firm D call. Per germline, CDR1 SGDLS and CDR2 YYNGEE. The CDR3 contains 13 residues. The V end was cut by 4 bases, the J end by 11 bases, with 15 bases between. The full variable domain, rest sourced from reference TRBV9 and TRBJ1-4, is DSGVTQTPKHLITATGQRVTLRCSPRSGDLSVYWYQQSLDQGLQFLIQYYNGEERAKGNILERFSAQQFPDLHSELNLSSLELGDSALYFCASSPTRGEKLFFGSGTQLSVL.